The 2 T cell receptor beta chains presented below share a single source sample, sequenced in a study of cytomegalovirus exposure and HLA in healthy donors. 13 Jbeta primers and 60 Vbeta primers were used for the PCR. Only in-frame clones appear in the TCRdb table, and some are missing; sequencing was by immunoSEQ multiplex PCR. The top ten hold over 1.1% of the sample, which has 150,000 to 180,000 clones, roughly 80% seen once. The sequenced sample was PBMCs. The receptor source for this set is a man aged 18 to 30 in good health and CMV-seronegative.

This chain connects TRBV5-6 to TRBJ2-5, with D possibly being TRBD2 (6 bases). The CDR3 spans 15 residues. Looked up from germline, CDR1 is SGHDT and CDR2 is YYEEEE. The V end lost 5 bases, the J end lost 4 bases, and 18 bases lay between the germline ends. The CDR3 bases are TGTGCCAGCAGTTTCCCGGGCGTGGAGGGAGAGACCCAGTACTTC. The encoded protein is CASSFPGVEGETQYF.

This chain connects TRBV5-6 to TRBJ2-7; tentative D call: TRBD2 (6 bases). V shed 0 bases and J shed 0 bases, with 10 bases lying between them. Germline V CDR1 and CDR2: SGHDT, YYEEEE. This CDR3 spans 15 amino acids. The DNA for the CDR3 is TGTGCCAGCAGCTTGGGTAGCGGTAGCTCCTACGAGCAGTACTTC. Translation gives CASSLGSGSSYEQYF. Filled out from reference TRBV5-6 and TRBJ2-7, the complete variable domain reads DAGVTQSPTHLIKTRGQQVTLRCSPKSGHDTVSWYQQALGQGPQFIFQYYEEEERQRGNFPDRFSGHQFPNYSSELNVNALLLGDSALYLCASSLGSGSSYEQYFGPGTRLTVT.